Listed here are 16 T cell receptor beta chains from one sample, sequenced in a study of T cell responses to AZD1222 COVID-19 vaccine (TCRdb year 2021). The library was obtained by the immunoSEQ multiplex PCR assay. Imported from immuneACCESS, the table was reduced by TCRdb to in-frame sequences with V and J called. These copies leave out some clones; in studies compared against another copy, an unresolved V gene accounts for under half, and the cause of the remainder is not known. The sample has roughly 150,000 clones on record, 85% to 95% of them singletons. Under 6.5% of the sample is held by the ten biggest clonotypes. The time point label, read with the paper, signifies: baseline before first vaccination. The sample here was peripheral blood, taken on day 0 of AZD1222 vaccination. Receptors originate from an adult in good health.

This clone was detected only once. V usage is TRBV6-5 and J usage is TRBJ1-2; tentatively, D is TRBD1 (6 bases). V was shortened by 2 bases and J by 8 bases, with 9 bases between the two germline ends. Looked up from germline, CDR1 is MNHEY and CDR2 is SVGAGI. CDR3 size: 12 residues. The CDR3, as DNA: TGTGCCAGCAGTTACACAGGGCGCGGCTACACCTTC. Encoded protein: CASSYTGRGYTF.

CDR3 region: CASSPYGSNNEQFF. The DNA of the CDR3 is TGTGCCAGCAGCCCGTACGGTTCTAACAATGAGCAGTTCTTC. The chain links TRBV5-6 to TRBJ2-1; D remains ambiguous. Germline CDR1 and CDR2: SGHDT and YYEEEE. The V and J ends lost 4 bases and 5 bases respectively, with 13 bases between them. The CDR3 runs to 14 residues.

The rearrangement uses TRBV30 and TRBJ1-5; D perhaps matches TRBD1 (5 bases). The CDR3 sequence is 15 residues long. V lost 0 bases, J lost 5 bases, and 14 bases lay in between. In germline, CDR1 is GTSNPN, CDR2 SVGIG (reference sequence). The CDR3 reads CAWSVGQGRDQPQHF. CDR3 in DNA: TGTGCCTGGAGTGTCGGGCAGGGAAGGGATCAGCCCCAGCATTTT.

The CDR3 sequence: CASSYDTNTGELFF. The CDR3 nucleotides read TGTGCCAGCAGCTATGACACTAACACCGGGGAGCTGTTTTTT. The V and J genes are TRBV7-2 and TRBJ2-2; unclear D gene. This CDR3 has 14 residues. V was shortened by 4 bases and J by 2 bases, with 8 bases between the two germline ends. Looked up from germline, CDR1 is SGHTA and CDR2 is FQGNSA. Supplemented by reference TRBV7-2 and TRBJ2-2, the full variable domain reads GAGVSQSPSNKVTEKGKDVELRCDPISGHTALYWYRQSLGQGLEFLIYFQGNSAPDKSGLPSDRFSAERTGGSVSTLTIQRTQQEDSAVYLCASSYDTNTGELFFGEGSRLTVL.

As to this clone: The junction does not match germline at one end; this may be a read error. The genes are TRBV10-3 and TRBJ2-1, with 7 positions matching TRBD2. Per germline, CDR1 ENHRY and CDR2 SYGVKD. The length of the CDR3 is 14 residues. Written as DNA, the CDR3 is TGTGCCATCAGTCGCGGGAGCTCCTCCAATGAGCAGTTCTTC. Encoded protein: CAISRGSSSNEQFF.

The chain has TRBV6-4 and TRBJ2-1, with 8 bases identical to TRBD2. The V and J ends lost 3 bases and 2 bases, in that order; junction bases with no gene match: 6. This CDR3 comprises 16 residues. Germline V gene lookup returns CDR1 MRHNA and CDR2 SNTAGT. The CDR3 DNA sequence: TGTGCCAGCAGTGAACCGGGAGCGGGAGCCTACAATGAGCAGTTCTTC. It yields the protein CASSEPGAGAYNEQFF.

The genes are TRBV15 and TRBJ2-7; TRBD2 is a possible D gene (7 bases). Germline assignment: CDR1 LNHNV and CDR2 YYDKDF (reference sequence). V gave up 0 bases and J gave up 7 bases, with 16 bases separating them. CDR3 length equals 15 residues. The DNA of the CDR3 is TGTGCCACCAGCAGAGAAGGGGGGGCGTGGAGAGAGCAGTACTTC. This sequence encodes CATSREGGAWREQYF.

The chain carries TRBV6-5 and TRBJ2-3; the D is unclear. This CDR3 region has 13 residues. With 3 bases removed from V and 6 bases from J, the gap between germline ends came to 10 bases. CDR1 and CDR2 from the germline V gene are MNHEY and SVGAGI. CDR3 in amino acids: CASSYDAGDTQYF. The CDR3 bases are TGTGCCAGCAGTTATGACGCCGGGGATACGCAGTATTTT.

The rearrangement links TRBV7-9 to TRBJ2-1; D perhaps matches TRBD2 (6 bases). The germline V gene encodes CDR1 SEHNR and CDR2 FQNEAQ (reference sequence). This CDR3 region has 16 residues. Trimming left V 7 bases short and J 0 bases short, with 16 bases between. DNA of the CDR3: TGTGCCAGCACCGTAAGGAGGGCAGGCTCCTACAATGAGCAGTTCTTC. It yields the protein CASTVRRAGSYNEQFF. Combining the CDR3 with reference TRBV7-9 and TRBJ2-1 gives the whole variable domain DTGVSQNPRHKITKRGQNVTFRCDPISEHNRLYWYRQTLGQGPEFLTYFQNEAQLEKSRLLSDRFSAERPKGSFSTLEIQRTEQGDSAMYLCASTVRRAGSYNEQFFGPGTRLTVL.

This clone came up a few times. This chain connects TRBV5-1 to TRBJ2-2; 7 nucleotides line up with TRBD2. The germline V gene encodes CDR1 SGHRS and CDR2 YFSETQ. This CDR3 spans 17 amino acids. The J segment lost 1 base and the V segment lost 1 base, leaving 7 bases of the junction unmatched. The DNA of the CDR3 is TGCGCCAGCAGCTTGATGGACGGACTAGGGAACACCGGGGAGCTGTTTTTT. Amino acid sequence: CASSLMDGLGNTGELFF.

The chain combines TRBV15 with TRBJ2-2; no definite D call. CDR1 is LNHNV and CDR2 is YYDKDF in the germline V gene (reference sequence). This CDR3 is built from 14 residues. The V gene lost 3 bases and the J gene lost 0 bases, with 5 bases spanning the gap. The CDR3 here is CATSSGANTGELFF. In DNA form, the CDR3 reads TGTGCCACCAGCAGCGGCGCGAACACCGGGGAGCTGTTTTTT.

The chain recombines TRBV9 with TRBJ1-2; TRBD1 is a possible D gene (6 bases). Germline CDR1 and CDR2: SGDLS and YYNGEE. V shed 2 bases and J shed 5 bases, with 22 bases lying between them. CDR3 length equals 17 residues. The CDR3 region is CASSVSGGDLGLYGYTF. As DNA, the CDR3 is TGTGCCAGCAGCGTTTCGGGGGGCGATTTGGGGCTTTATGGCTACACCTTC.

The V call is TRBV15, the J call TRBJ1-3, with D possibly TRBD1 on 6 matching bases. Germline V lookup: CDR1 LNHNV, CDR2 YYDKDF (reference sequence). Trimming left V 3 bases short and J 0 bases short, with 9 bases between. The CDR3 contains 15 residues. The CDR3 coding sequence is TGTGCCACCAGCAGCATGACAGGCTCTGGAAACACCATATATTTT. This codes for CATSSMTGSGNTIYF.

CDR3 protein: CASSGASGRAQSYEQYF. Here the CDR3 DNA reads TGTGCCAGCTCAGGGGCCAGCGGACGTGCCCAATCCTACGAGCAGTACTTC. V and J are TRBV18 and TRBJ2-7; D may be TRBD1 or TRBD2 (5 bases each). Trimming shortened V by 5 bases and J by 1 base, and 21 bases separated the two germline ends. The germline CDR1 and CDR2 sequences are KGHSH and LQKENI. The CDR3 has 17 residues.

The rearrangement uses TRBV5-4 and TRBJ2-7; D is tentatively TRBD1 or TRBD2 (5 bases each). CDR3 length: 15 amino acids. The germline V gene encodes CDR1 SGHNT and CDR2 YYREEE (reference sequence). V was shortened by 1 base and J by 0 bases, with 11 bases between the two germline ends. In nucleotides, the CDR3 is TGTGCCAGCAGCTTGCCAGGGAGAAGCTCCTACGAGCAGTACTTC. Translation gives CASSLPGRSSYEQYF.

J is TRBJ2-1 and V is TRBV28, with TRBD1 identical over 11 bases. After removal of 4 bases from V and 4 bases from J, the junction contained 9 bases not matched to a gene. Looked up from germline, CDR1 is MDHEN and CDR2 is SYDVKM. This CDR3 region has 17 residues. CDR3 protein: CASSSPKRDRGYNEQFF. Here the CDR3 DNA reads TGTGCCAGCAGTTCCCCAAAAAGGGACAGGGGGTACAATGAGCAGTTCTTC.